This TCR beta chain came from a study of blood T cells in healthy people across ages. A remark on this clonotype: What it recognizes is unknown.

The second PCR ran 7 to 11 cycles with a sample-barcoded 5' primer and J-beta primers. TCRdb analysed the 5' RACE reads with MiXCR anew, one entry per CDR3 protein. The repertoire includes hundreds of thousands of distinct CDR3 sequences, less than 45% of them detected once, and approximately 31% sits in the top ten. The people who gave samples were healthy Caucasians from Russia, aged roughly 6 to 100. Study-wide results and caveats: More naive CD4+ cells and higher diversity were found in long-lived than in aged donors.

The length of the CDR3 is 18 residues. The germline gives CDR1 SGHTA, CDR2 FQGNSA. J gave up 5 bases and V 2 bases, and 13 bases lay outside the gene matches. The TCR sequence derives from an elderly man in good health. Material: blood. V is TRBV7-2 and J is TRBJ2-1; 9 nucleotides line up with TRBD2. CDR3 nucleotides: TGTGCCAGCAGCTTAATTCGGCTCGCGGGGGGGCCTAACAATGAGCAGTTCTTC. Amino acids: CASSLIRLAGGPNNEQFF.